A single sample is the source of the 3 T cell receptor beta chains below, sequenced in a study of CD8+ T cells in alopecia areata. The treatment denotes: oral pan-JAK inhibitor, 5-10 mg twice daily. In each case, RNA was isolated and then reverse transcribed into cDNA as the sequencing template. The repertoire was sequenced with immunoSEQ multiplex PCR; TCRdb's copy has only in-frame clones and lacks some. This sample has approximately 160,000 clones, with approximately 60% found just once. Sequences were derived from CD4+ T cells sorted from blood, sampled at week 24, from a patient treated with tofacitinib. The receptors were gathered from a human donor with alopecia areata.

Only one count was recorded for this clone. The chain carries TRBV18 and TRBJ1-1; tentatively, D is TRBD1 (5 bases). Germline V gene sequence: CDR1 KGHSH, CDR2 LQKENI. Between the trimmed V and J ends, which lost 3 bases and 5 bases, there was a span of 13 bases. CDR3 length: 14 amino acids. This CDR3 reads CASSPGRVRTEAFF. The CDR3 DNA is TGTGCCAGCTCACCGGGCAGGGTGAGGACTGAAGCTTTCTTT.

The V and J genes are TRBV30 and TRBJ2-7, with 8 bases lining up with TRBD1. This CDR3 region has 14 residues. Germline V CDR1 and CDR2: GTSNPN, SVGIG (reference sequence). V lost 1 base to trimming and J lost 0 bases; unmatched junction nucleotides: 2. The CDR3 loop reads CAWSAGTGSYEQYF. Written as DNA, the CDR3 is TGTGCCTGGAGTGCCGGGACAGGCTCCTACGAGCAGTACTTC. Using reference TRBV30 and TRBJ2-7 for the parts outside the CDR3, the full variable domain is SQTIHQWPATLVQPVGSPLSLECTVEGTSNPNLYWYRQAAGRGLQLLFYSVGIGQISSEVPQNLSASRPQDRQFILSSKKLLLSDSGFYLCAWSAGTGSYEQYFGPGTRLTVT.

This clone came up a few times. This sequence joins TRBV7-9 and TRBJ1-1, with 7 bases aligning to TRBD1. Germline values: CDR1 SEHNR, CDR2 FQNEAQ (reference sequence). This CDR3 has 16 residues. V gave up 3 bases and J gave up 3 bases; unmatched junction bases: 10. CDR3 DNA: TGTGCCAGCAGCTTCATCTTAGACAGGGCGCACACTGAAGCTTTCTTT. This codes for CASSFILDRAHTEAFF.